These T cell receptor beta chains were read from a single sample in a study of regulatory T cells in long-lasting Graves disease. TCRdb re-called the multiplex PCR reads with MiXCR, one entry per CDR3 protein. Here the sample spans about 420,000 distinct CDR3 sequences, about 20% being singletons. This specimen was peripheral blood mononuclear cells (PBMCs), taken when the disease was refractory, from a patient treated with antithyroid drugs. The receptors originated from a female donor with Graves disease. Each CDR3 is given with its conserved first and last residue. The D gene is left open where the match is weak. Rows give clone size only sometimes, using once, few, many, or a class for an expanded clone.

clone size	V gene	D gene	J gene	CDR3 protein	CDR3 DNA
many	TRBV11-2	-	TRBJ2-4	CASSLAGRPGDIQYF	TGTGCCAGCAGCTTAGCGGGCCGTCCGGGGGACATTCAGTACTTC
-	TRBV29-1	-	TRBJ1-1	CSVEGVKAFF	TGCAGCGTTGAGGGGGTTAAAGCTTTCTTT
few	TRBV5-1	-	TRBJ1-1	CASSLVPWSLTEAFF	TGCGCCAGCAGCTTGGTTCCGTGGTCCCTCACTGAAGCTTTCTTT
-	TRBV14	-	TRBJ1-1	CASSQELYTEAFF	TGTGCCAGCAGCCAAGAACTATACACTGAAGCTTTCTTT
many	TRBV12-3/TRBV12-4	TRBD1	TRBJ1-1	CASSLETGATEAFF	TGTGCCAGCAGTTTAGAGACAGGGGCCACTGAAGCTTTCTTT
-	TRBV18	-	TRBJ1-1	CASSVSGGKGTEAFF	TGTGCCAGCTCCGTCTCCGGTGGGAAAGGAACTGAAGCTTTCTTT
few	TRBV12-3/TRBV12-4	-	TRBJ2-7	CASSLRTGTGTREQYF	TGTGCCAGCAGCTTAAGAACCGGGACGGGGACTCGCGAGCAGTACTTC
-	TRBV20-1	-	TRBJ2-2	CSARVLGRSTGELFF	TGCAGTGCTAGAGTATTGGGCAGATCGACCGGGGAGCTGTTTTTT
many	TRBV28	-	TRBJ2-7	CASSSDGDRFSYEQYF	TGTGCCAGCAGTTCAGATGGAGACAGGTTCAGCTACGAGCAGTACTTC
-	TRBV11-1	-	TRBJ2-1	CASRGRSYNEQFF	TGTGCCAGCAGGGGCCGGAGCTACAATGAGCAGTTCTTC
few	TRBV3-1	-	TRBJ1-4	CASSQEVGGGEKLFF	TGTGCCAGCAGCCAAGAAGTTGGGGGGGGTGAAAAACTGTTTTTT
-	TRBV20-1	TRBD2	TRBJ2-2	CSARTSRGELFF	TGCAGTGCCAGGACTAGCCGCGGGGAGCTGTTTTTT
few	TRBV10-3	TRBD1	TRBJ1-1	CAIRRDRESEAFF	TGTGCCATCCGCAGGGACAGGGAGAGTGAAGCTTTCTTT
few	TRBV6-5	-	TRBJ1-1	CASSYDVSGRNTEAFF	TGTGCCAGCAGTTACGATGTATCGGGAAGGAACACTGAAGCTTTCTTT
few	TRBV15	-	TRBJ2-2	CATSRDRSGVINTGELFF	TGTGCCACCAGCAGAGATCGGTCGGGGGTGATCAACACCGGGGAGCTGTTTTTT
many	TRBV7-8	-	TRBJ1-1	CASSVGYTEAFF	TGTGCCAGCAGCGTGGGATACACTGAAGCTTTCTTT
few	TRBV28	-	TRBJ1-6	CASSLQGRNSPLHF	TGTGCCAGCAGTTTACAGGGGCGGAATTCACCCCTCCACTTT
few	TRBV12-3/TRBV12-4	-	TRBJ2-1	CASSLSYNEQFF	TGTGCCAGCAGTTTGTCCTACAATGAGCAGTTCTTC
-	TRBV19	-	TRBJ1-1	CASSIGGMEAFF	TGTGCCAGTAGTATTGGGGGAATGGAGGCTTTCTTT
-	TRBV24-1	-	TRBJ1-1	CATSESGAAIAEAFF	TGTGCCACCAGTGAGTCAGGGGCGGCCATCGCTGAAGCTTTCTTT
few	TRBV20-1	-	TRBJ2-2	CSAREQNTGELFF	TGCAGTGCTAGAGAGCAAAACACCGGGGAGCTGTTTTTT
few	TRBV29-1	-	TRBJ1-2	CSVSVYSNYGYTF	TGCAGCGTCTCCGTTTATTCTAACTATGGCTACACCTTC
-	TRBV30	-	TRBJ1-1	CAWSGGHGIPEAFF	TGTGCCTGGAGTGGAGGGCACGGGATTCCTGAAGCTTTCTTT
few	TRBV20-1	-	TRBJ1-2	CSARDGGGYGYTF	TGCAGTGCTAGAGACGGGGGAGGTTATGGCTACACCTTC
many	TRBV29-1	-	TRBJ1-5	CSVDPPEGGYSNQPQHF	TGCAGCGTGGACCCCCCGGAGGGAGGGTATAGCAATCAGCCCCAGCATTTT
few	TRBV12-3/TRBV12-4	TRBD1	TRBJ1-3	CASGRQGASGNTIYF	TGTGCCAGCGGCAGACAGGGGGCATCTGGAAACACCATATATTTT
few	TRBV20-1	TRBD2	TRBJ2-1	CSARPQLAGGPHEQFF	TGCAGTGCTAGACCTCAACTAGCGGGAGGGCCCCATGAGCAGTTCTTC
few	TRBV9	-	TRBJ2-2	CASSVKRESSANTGELFF	TGTGCCAGCAGCGTAAAAAGGGAAAGTTCCGCGAACACCGGGGAGCTGTTTTTT
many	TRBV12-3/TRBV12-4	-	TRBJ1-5	CASSPRALGGNQPQHF	TGTGCCAGCAGCCCTCGGGCCTTAGGGGGCAATCAGCCCCAGCATTTT
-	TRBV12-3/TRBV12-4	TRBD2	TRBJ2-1	CASSSSGSNEQFF	TGTGCCAGCAGTTCCAGCGGGAGCAATGAGCAGTTCTTC
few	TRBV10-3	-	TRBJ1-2	CAISDLKGPMLNYGYTF	TGTGCCATCAGTGACTTAAAGGGGCCGATGCTTAACTATGGCTACACCTTC
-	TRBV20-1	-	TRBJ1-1	CSAPEGARGMYTEAFF	TGCAGTGCTCCAGAGGGAGCCAGAGGGATGTACACTGAAGCTTTCTTT
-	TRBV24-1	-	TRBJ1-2	CATSDHRRGRDYGYTF	TGTGCCACCAGTGACCACCGGAGGGGGAGAGACTATGGCTACACCTTC
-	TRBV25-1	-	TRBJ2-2	CASSEYGGPMNTGELFF	TGTGCCAGCAGTGAATACGGGGGACCTATGAACACCGGGGAGCTGTTTTTT
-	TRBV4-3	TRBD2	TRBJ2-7	CASSQETTSGSEQYF	TGCGCCAGCAGCCAAGAAACGACTAGCGGGAGCGAGCAGTACTTC
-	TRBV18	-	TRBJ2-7	CASSPGGRTYEQYF	TGTGCCAGCTCACCAGGGGGCAGAACCTACGAGCAGTACTTC
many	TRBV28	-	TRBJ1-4	CASRRTRQVQVEKLFF	TGTGCCAGCAGACGTACTCGACAGGTCCAGGTTGAAAAACTGTTTTTT
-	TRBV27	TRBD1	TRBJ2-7	CASSQIPQGAGEQYF	TGTGCCAGCAGTCAAATTCCCCAGGGGGCAGGCGAGCAGTACTTC
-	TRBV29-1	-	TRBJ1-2	CSVATGRTNYGYTF	TGCAGCGTCGCTACGGGACGGACTAACTATGGCTACACCTTC
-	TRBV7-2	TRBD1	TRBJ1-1	CASSPRTGTDTEAFF	TGTGCCAGCAGCCCGAGGACAGGTACGGACACTGAAGCTTTCTTT
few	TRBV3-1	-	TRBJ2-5	CASSQQLTQETQYF	TGTGCCAGCAGCCAACAATTAACCCAAGAGACCCAGTACTTC
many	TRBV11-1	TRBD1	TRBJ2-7	CASSPRDRGHEQYF	TGTGCCAGCAGTCCCCGGGACAGGGGCCACGAGCAGTACTTC
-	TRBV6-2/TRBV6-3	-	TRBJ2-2	CASSVKWAAGTGELFF	TGTGCCAGCAGTGTGAAGTGGGCCGCGGGAACCGGGGAGCTGTTTTTT
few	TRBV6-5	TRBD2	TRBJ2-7	CASSYPAGDEQYF	TGTGCCAGCAGTTATCCCGCGGGGGACGAGCAGTACTTC
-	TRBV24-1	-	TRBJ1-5	CATSEARGSNQPQHF	TGTGCCACCAGTGAGGCCAGGGGTAGCAATCAGCCCCAGCATTTT
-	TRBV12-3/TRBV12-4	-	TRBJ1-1	CASSLSDEAFF	TGTGCCAGCAGTTTGAGCGATGAAGCTTTCTTT
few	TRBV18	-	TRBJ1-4	CASSPPYPRQEVTNEKLFF	TGTGCCAGCTCACCACCCTACCCTCGACAGGAAGTAACTAATGAAAAACTGTTTTTT
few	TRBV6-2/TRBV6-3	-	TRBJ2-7	CASGYKIRDSSRSYEQYF	TGTGCCAGCGGATATAAAATACGGGACTCTTCGAGGAGCTACGAGCAGTACTTC
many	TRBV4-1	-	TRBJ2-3	CASSQMVSGTDTQYF	TGCGCCAGCAGCCAAATGGTTAGCGGCACAGATACGCAGTATTTT
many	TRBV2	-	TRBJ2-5	CASKLQETQYF	TGTGCCAGCAAACTCCAAGAGACCCAGTACTTC
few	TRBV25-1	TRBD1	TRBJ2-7	CASSGTGQGYEQYF	TGTGCCAGCAGTGGAACGGGACAGGGCTACGAGCAGTACTTC
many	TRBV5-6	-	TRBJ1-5	CASSYGQRNQPQHF	TGTGCCAGCAGCTACGGACAACGCAATCAGCCCCAGCATTTT
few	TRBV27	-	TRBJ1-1	CASSLGGVMNTEAFF	TGTGCCAGCAGTTTAGGGGGGGTTATGAACACTGAAGCTTTCTTT
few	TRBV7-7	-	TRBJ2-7	CASRLRDYEQYF	TGTGCTAGCAGACTCAGGGACTACGAGCAGTACTTC
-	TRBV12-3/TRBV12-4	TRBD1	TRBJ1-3	CASSWDRGHSGNTIYF	TGTGCCAGCAGTTGGGACAGGGGGCACTCTGGAAACACCATATATTTT
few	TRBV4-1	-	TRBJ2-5	CASSQDGGSQETQYF	TGCGCCAGCAGCCAAGATGGGGGGTCCCAAGAGACCCAGTACTTC
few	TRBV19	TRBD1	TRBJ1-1	CASRKTGDGAFF	TGTGCCAGTAGGAAGACAGGGGACGGGGCTTTCTTT
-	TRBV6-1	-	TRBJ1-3	CATKTGGGGNTIYF	TGTGCCACCAAAACGGGGGGCGGTGGAAACACCATATATTTT
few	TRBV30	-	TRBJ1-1	CGWGRATEAFF	TGTGGCTGGGGACGGGCCACTGAAGCTTTCTTT
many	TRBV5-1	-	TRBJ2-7	CASKRAPNDEQYF	TGCGCCAGCAAAAGGGCTCCGAATGACGAGCAGTACTTC